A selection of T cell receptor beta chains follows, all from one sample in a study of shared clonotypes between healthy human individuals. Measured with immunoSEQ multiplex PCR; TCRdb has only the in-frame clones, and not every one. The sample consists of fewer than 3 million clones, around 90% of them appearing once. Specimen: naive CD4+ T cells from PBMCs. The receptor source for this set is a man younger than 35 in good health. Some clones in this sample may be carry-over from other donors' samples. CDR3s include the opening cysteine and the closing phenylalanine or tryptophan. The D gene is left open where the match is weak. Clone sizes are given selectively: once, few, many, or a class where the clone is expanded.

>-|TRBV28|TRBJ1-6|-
TGTGCCAGCAGTCCCTTGGGGGGCCCTGATAATTCACCCCTCCACTTT
CASSPLGGPDNSPLHF
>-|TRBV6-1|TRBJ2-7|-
TGTGCCAGCAGTGAAGGTGGAGGGGGCTACGAGCAGTACTTC
CASSEGGGGYEQYF
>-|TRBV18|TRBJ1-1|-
TGTGCCAGCTCTCGGGGTGAAAACACTGAAGCTTTCTTT
CASSRGENTEAFF
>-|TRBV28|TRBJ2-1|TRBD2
TGTGCCAGCAGTTTACCCCAGAGGGCTGCGGGAGGGCCTCGCAATGAGCAGTTCTTC
CASSLPQRAAGGPRNEQFF
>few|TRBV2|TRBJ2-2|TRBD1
TGTGCCAGCAGCGTTACAGGGGGAACCGGGGAGCTGTTTTTT
CASSVTGGTGELFF
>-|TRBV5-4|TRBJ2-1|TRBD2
TGTGCCAGCAGCTTGGGGCTAGCGGGAAACTACAATGAGCAGTTCTTC
CASSLGLAGNYNEQFF
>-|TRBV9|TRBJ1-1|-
TGTGCCAGCAGCCAAGGGCCGGCCACTGAAGCTTTCTTT
CASSQGPATEAFF
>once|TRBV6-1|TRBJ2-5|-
TGTGCCAGCAGTGAAGGGGGGTTTGAGACCCAGTACTTC
CASSEGGFETQYF
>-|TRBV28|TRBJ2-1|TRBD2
TGTGCCAGCAGTTTATCATTAGCGGGAGTGGGTGAGCAGTTCTTC
CASSLSLAGVGEQFF
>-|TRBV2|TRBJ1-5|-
TGTGCCAGCAGTGAAAGAGGGGGACTTAATCAGCCCCAGCATTTT
CASSERGGLNQPQHF
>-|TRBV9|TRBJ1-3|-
TGTGCCAGCAGTCATCAGGACACCCCTGGAAACACCATATATTTT
CASSHQDTPGNTIYF
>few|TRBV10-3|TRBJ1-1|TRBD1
TGTGCCATCAGTGACCCCGGACAGGGGAACACTGAAGCTTTCTTT
CAISDPGQGNTEAFF
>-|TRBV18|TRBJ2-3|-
TGTGCCAGCTCACCAACCTGGGAACGGGGATATAGCACAGATACGCAGTATTTT
CASSPTWERGYSTDTQYF
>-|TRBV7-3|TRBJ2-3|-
TGTGCCAGCAGCTTAGGGCTGTTCACAGATACGCAGTATTTT
CASSLGLFTDTQYF